What follows is one T cell receptor beta chain and its context. Authors' methods: Scientists estimated how many nucleated cells there were by amplifying reference gene primers. Clones were read by immunoSEQ multiplex PCR, and TCRdb kept only the in-frame ones, dropping some. The V and J calls and clone size come from that table; D and trimming were worked out from the DNA. The profile shows under 500,000 clones, around 89% of them singletons. The data belong to a study of blood T cell repertoires in COVID-19. At the level of the study: Sites across the United States, Italy and Spain contributed samples from acute and convalescent COVID-19. Sources were T cells, B-cell-depleted T cells, or PBMCs; the material itself was cDNA or gDNA.

Germline CDR1 and CDR2: SGHTA and FQGNSA. This CDR3 has 13 amino acids. V lost 6 bases, J lost 1 base, and 9 bases lay in between. This receptor was obtained from a woman aged 25 to 39 with acute or convalescent COVID-19. The sample consisted of peripheral blood. J is TRBJ1-1 and V is TRBV7-2; TRBD1 might be the D (6 bases). The DNA of the CDR3 is TGTGCCAGCAGGGGACACCAGAACACTGAAGCTTTCTTT. Translation: CASRGHQNTEAFF.